What follows describes a single T cell receptor (beta chain). The target antigen is unknown. The length of the CDR3 is 17 residues. CDR1 is SNHLY, CDR2 FYNNEI, per germline. Trimming at V came to 3 bases and at J to 6 bases, leaving 15 bases not matched to a gene. This record comes from a study of cytomegalovirus exposure and HLA in healthy donors. Study observations and caveats: Donors were assumed by presence/absence analyses to have roughly uniform sequencing depth. Association of approximately 16,000 TCR beta sequences with HLA alleles was found at 0.05 false discovery rate in a later analysis.

Primers for the PCR totalled 60 Vbeta and 13 Jbeta. Using immunoSEQ multiplex PCR, the repertoire was profiled, and TCRdb retains in-frame clones only, with some absent. The table shows 100,000 to 150,000 clones, with 83% occurring only once. The chain has TRBV2 and TRBJ2-7, with 9 bases matching TRBD1. The sequence was obtained from a woman aged 40 to 49 in good health and CMV-seropositive. The sample consisted of PBMCs. CDR3 sequence reads: CASSERQGVVSGGEQYF. The DNA for the CDR3 is TGTGCCAGCAGTGAGCGACAGGGGGTGGTATCTGGGGGCGAGCAGTACTTC. The variable domain in full, with the rest retrieved from reference TRBV2 and TRBJ2-7, is EPEVTQTPSHQVTQMGQEVILRCVPISNHLYFYWYRQILGQKVEFLVSFYNNEISEKSEIFDDQFSVERPDGSNFTLKIRSTKLEDSAMYFCASSERQGVVSGGEQYFGPGTRLTVT.